This TCR beta chain was captured by sequencing in a study of T cell responses to AZD1222 COVID-19 vaccine. The table came from immunoSEQ multiplex PCR; TCRdb's copy has only in-frame clones and leaves some out. Of under 200,000 clones in the sample, roughly 86% were seen once. CDR3 size: 17 residues. CDR1 is SGHRS, CDR2 YFSETQ, per germline. V was pared by 4 bases and J by 8 bases, with 13 bases of the junction left unmatched. The genes are TRBV5-1 and TRBJ2-6, with 9 bases aligning to TRBD1. The receptor was isolated from an adult in good health. The source material was peripheral blood, sampled on day 0 of AZD1222 vaccination. CDR3 sequence: CASSPGDREEWTNVLTF. CDR3 nucleotide sequence: TGCGCCAGCAGCCCGGGGGACAGGGAGGAATGGACCAACGTCCTGACTTTC.